The 14 T cell receptor beta chains given below trace back to one sample, sequenced in a study of cytomegalovirus exposure and HLA in healthy donors. The study ran its PCR with 60 Vbeta and 13 Jbeta primers. Data came from immunoSEQ multiplex PCR; TCRdb stores just in-frame clones and leaves some out. The data contain around 130,000 clones, approximately 80% of them singletons. Sequencing used PBMCs. The receptors shown here come from a woman in her thirties or forties in good health and CMV-seropositive.

This clone was detected only once. The gene calls are TRBV2 and TRBJ2-7; D gene ambiguous. Trimming left V 4 bases short and J 2 bases short, with 12 bases between. CDR3 length: 14 amino acids. Germline CDR1 reads SNHLY; CDR2 reads FYNNEI. The CDR3: CASSGNSYAYEQYF. CDR3 bases: TGTGCCAGCAGTGGGAACAGTTATGCCTACGAGCAGTACTTC.

This clone was detected a few times. The genes are TRBV6-1 and TRBJ1-1, with D perhaps matching TRBD1 (6 bases). CDR1 is MNHNS, CDR2 SASEGT, per germline. CDR3 length: 13 residues. V was shortened by 8 bases and J by 7 bases, with 17 bases between the two germline ends. CDR3 in amino acids: CASGAGVINEAFF. In nucleotides, the CDR3 is TGTGCCAGCGGGGCAGGGGTCATTAATGAAGCTTTCTTT.

The J gene is TRBJ2-2, the V gene TRBV11-2; 7 bases align to TRBD2. The germline V gene encodes CDR1 SGHAT and CDR2 FQNNGV. With V trimmed by 1 base and J by 3 bases, 5 bases remained unmatched. This CDR3 has 16 residues. The CDR3 bases are TGTGCCAGCAGCTTAGGGCCTAGCGGCTACACCGGGGAGCTGTTTTTT. It is translated as CASSLGPSGYTGELFF.

The rearrangement uses TRBV6-1 and TRBJ1-2; TRBD1 might be the D (6 bases). Germline V gene lookup returns CDR1 MNHNS and CDR2 SASEGT. V lost 11 bases and J lost 5, with 15 bases in between. The CDR3 spans 12 residues. CDR3 nucleotide sequence: TGTGCCGTTACAGGGCTTGGATATGGCTACACCTTC. Protein sequence: CAVTGLGYGYTF.

This rearrangement joins TRBV5-8 to TRBJ2-3; TRBD2 matches 13 bases. CDR1 and CDR2 (germline): SGHTS, YDEGEE. The length of the CDR3 is 16 residues. With V trimmed by 5 bases and J by 2 bases, 5 bases remained unmatched. The CDR3 sequence is CASSRLAGGFTDTQYF. DNA of the CDR3: TGTGCCAGCAGTCGACTAGCGGGGGGATTCACAGATACGCAGTATTTT.

As concerns this clone: The junction departs from the called germline gene at one end, perhaps through a read error. The CDR3 nucleotides are TGTGCCAGCAGCTTAAAGGGGGGGACTAGCTTGGTCTTC. Amino acid sequence: CASSLKGGTSLVF. This chain uses TRBV7-3 with TRBJ2-1, with 9 nucleotides matching TRBD2. The CDR3 has 13 residues. Germline V CDR1 and CDR2: SGHTA, FQGTGA.

The chain employs TRBV27 and TRBJ2-1; maybe TRBD2 (5 bases). CDR3 size: 12 residues. CDR1 MNHEY and CDR2 SMNVEV come from the germline V gene (reference sequence). The V end lost 3 bases, the J end lost 7 bases, and 7 bases lay between the germline ends. Written as DNA, the CDR3 is TGTGCCAGCAGTTTTCCGGGGAATGAGCAGTTCTTC. Translating gives CASSFPGNEQFF.

The chain recombines TRBV29-1 with TRBJ2-3, with D perhaps matching TRBD2 (5 bases). Trimming left V 2 bases short and J 6 bases short, with 21 bases between. CDR3 length equals 16 residues. Germline V lookup: CDR1 SQVTM, CDR2 ANQGSEA. CDR3 bases: TGCAGCGTTGAAAAGGTAGCGCCCATAGGTACGGATACGCAGTATTTT. Translated: CSVEKVAPIGTDTQYF.

This clone was counted once. The J gene is TRBJ2-5, the V gene TRBV9; 11 nucleotides align to TRBD2. The CDR3 has 19 amino acids. Trimming at V came to 1 base and at J to 4 bases, leaving 15 bases not matched to a gene. CDR1 SGDLS and CDR2 YYNGEE come from the germline V gene. CDR3 nucleotide sequence: TGTGCCAGCAGCGTAAAGGGAGGGATAGCGGGAGGGCCAGGAGAGACCCAGTACTTC. Amino acids: CASSVKGGIAGGPGETQYF. Full variable domain (outside the CDR3, taken from reference TRBV9 and TRBJ2-5): DSGVTQTPKHLITATGQRVTLRCSPRSGDLSVYWYQQSLDQGLQFLIQYYNGEERAKGNILERFSAQQFPDLHSELNLSSLELGDSALYFCASSVKGGIAGGPGETQYFGPGTRLLVL.

The chain carries TRBV5-1 and TRBJ2-3; TRBD2 aligns across 14 bases. V was clipped by 3 bases and J by 3 bases; unmatched bases: 12. Germline values: CDR1 SGHRS, CDR2 YFSETQ. CDR3 size: 19 residues. The CDR3 loop is CASSSGLAGGTPRTDTQYF. In DNA, the CDR3 is TGCGCCAGCAGCTCCGGACTAGCGGGGGGTACCCCGAGAACAGATACGCAGTATTTT.

The gene calls are TRBV9 and TRBJ2-3; 7 bases are shared with TRBD2. Looked up from germline, CDR1 is SGDLS and CDR2 is YYNGEE. This CDR3 comprises 15 residues. J lost 3 bases, V lost 1 base, and 5 bases had no gene match. The CDR3 coding sequence is TGTGCCAGCAGCGTACGAGGACTAGGAACAGATACGCAGTATTTT. Translating it yields CASSVRGLGTDTQYF. Full variable domain (remainder filled in from reference TRBV9 and TRBJ2-3): DSGVTQTPKHLITATGQRVTLRCSPRSGDLSVYWYQQSLDQGLQFLIQYYNGEERAKGNILERFSAQQFPDLHSELNLSSLELGDSALYFCASSVRGLGTDTQYFGPGTRLTVL.

This chain connects TRBV5-1 to TRBJ2-3; 11 nucleotides line up with TRBD2. V shed 3 bases and J 0 bases; nucleotides not matched to a gene: 6. The length of the CDR3 is 17 residues. Germline CDR1 SGHRS, CDR2 YFSETQ. The CDR3 protein is CASSSVTSGGSTDTQYF. In DNA form, the CDR3 reads TGCGCCAGCAGCTCCGTCACTAGCGGGGGAAGCACAGATACGCAGTATTTT. Together with reference TRBV5-1 and TRBJ2-3, the CDR3 gives the full variable domain: KAGVTQTPRYLIKTRGQQVTLSCSPISGHRSVSWYQQTPGQGLQFLFEYFSETQRNKGNFPGRFSGRQFSNSRSEMNVSTLELGDSALYLCASSSVTSGGSTDTQYFGPGTRLTVL.

The V and J genes are TRBV30 and TRBJ1-6; D perhaps matches TRBD1 (6 bases). V dropped 0 bases and J dropped 7 bases, with 19 bases sitting between them. The germline V gene has CDR1 GTSNPN and CDR2 SVGIG (reference sequence). The CDR3 totals 17 residues. CDR3 in DNA: TGTGCCTGGAGTGTTCCCCCCGTGACAGGTACCAATTCACCCCTCCACTTT. Translation: CAWSVPPVTGTNSPLHF.

The gene calls are TRBV9 and TRBJ2-1; a possible D gene is TRBD2 (5 bases). The V and J ends lost 4 bases and 8 bases respectively, with 16 bases between them. Germline values: CDR1 SGDLS, CDR2 YYNGEE. The length of the CDR3 is 14 residues. CDR3 amino acids: CASSSSLARDEQFF. The CDR3 nucleotides are TGTGCCAGCAGCTCCTCCTTGGCGAGGGATGAGCAGTTCTTC.